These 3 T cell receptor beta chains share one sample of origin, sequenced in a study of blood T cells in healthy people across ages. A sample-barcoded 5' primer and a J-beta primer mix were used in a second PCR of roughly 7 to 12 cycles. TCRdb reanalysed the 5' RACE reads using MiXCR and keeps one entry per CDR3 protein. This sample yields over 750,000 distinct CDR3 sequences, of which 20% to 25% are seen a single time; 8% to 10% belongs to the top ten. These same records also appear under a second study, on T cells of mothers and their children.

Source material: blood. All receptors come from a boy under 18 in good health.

The CDR3 loop is CSVLGRGGETQYF. For the CDR3, the DNA is TGCAGCGTTTTGGGGAGGGGAGGAGAGACCCAGTACTTC. The chain combines TRBV29-1 with TRBJ2-5, with 7 bases matching TRBD2. The J segment lost 4 bases and the V segment lost 5 bases, leaving 7 bases of the junction unmatched. Germline V lookup: CDR1 SQVTM, CDR2 ANQGSEA. The CDR3 has 13 residues.

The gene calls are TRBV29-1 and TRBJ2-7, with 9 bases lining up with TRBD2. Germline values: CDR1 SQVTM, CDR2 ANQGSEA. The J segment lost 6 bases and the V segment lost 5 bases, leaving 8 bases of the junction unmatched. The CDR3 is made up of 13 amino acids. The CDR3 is CSVNTGTSFEQYF. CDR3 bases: TGCAGCGTTAACACCGGGACTAGCTTCGAGCAGTACTTC.

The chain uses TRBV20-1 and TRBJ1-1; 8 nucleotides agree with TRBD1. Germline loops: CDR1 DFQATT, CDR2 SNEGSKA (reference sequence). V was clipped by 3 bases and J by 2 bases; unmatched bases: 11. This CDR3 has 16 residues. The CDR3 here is CSASHPDRALNTEAFF. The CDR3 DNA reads TGCAGTGCTAGTCACCCGGACAGGGCCCTCAACACTGAAGCTTTCTTT.